These 29 T cell receptor beta chains were all obtained from the same sample, sequenced in a study of blood T cells in healthy people across ages. A second PCR, run for about 6 to 11 cycles, used a sample-barcoded 5' primer plus a J-beta primer mix. TCRdb redid the calling of the 5' RACE reads with MiXCR, one entry per CDR3 protein. The table shows 550,000 to 600,000 distinct CDR3 sequences, with roughly 28% occurring only once. The sequencing input was blood. The source is a woman in her 70s in good health.

With regard to this clonotype: The junction and the germline gene differ at one end; a read error may be behind it. The chain recombines TRBV5-6 with TRBJ2-5; maybe TRBD1 (6 bases). Germline lookup yields CDR1 SGHDT and CDR2 YYEEEE. This CDR3 contains 14 residues. As DNA, the CDR3 is TGTGCCAGCAGCTTGTGGCAGGGGATGGAGACCCTGTACTTC. This codes for CASSLWQGMETLYF.

This clonotype has only a few counts. The V gene is TRBV4-3, the J gene TRBJ1-3; a weak D match, TRBD1 (5 bases). Germline assignment: CDR1 LGHNA and CDR2 YSLEER. The CDR3 runs 17 residues. Trimming pared 0 bases from V and 4 bases from J, leaving 16 bases between. Written as DNA, the CDR3 is TGCGCCAGCAGCCAAGATCCCCAGGGTCCCCAAGGAAACACCATATATTTT. It specifies CASSQDPQGPQGNTIYF.

This clonotype occurred a few times. The V and J genes are TRBV5-1 and TRBJ2-5; D gene unclear. CDR3 length: 11 amino acids. Trimming removed 2 bases from V and 11 bases from J, with 10 bases in between. Germline CDR1 and CDR2: SGHRS and YFSETQ. CDR3 nucleotide sequence: TGCGCCAGCAGCTTAGGTCCACGTCAGTACTTC. Its protein is CASSLGPRQYF.

There are a few counts of this clonotype. This chain joins TRBV7-2 and TRBJ2-5, with D possibly being TRBD1 (5 bases). V lost 1 base and J lost 4, with 10 bases in between. The CDR3 length is 14 residues. Germline loops: CDR1 SGHTA, CDR2 FQGNSA. CDR3 amino acids: CASSLGPRGETQYF. The CDR3 DNA reads TGTGCCAGCAGCTTAGGTCCTAGGGGAGAGACCCAGTACTTC.

This chain joins TRBV14 and TRBJ2-1, with 10 positions matching TRBD2. Matching the DNA end better, TRBJ2-5 makes the J call doubtful. The V gene's germline CDR1 is SGHDN and CDR2 FVKESK. CDR3 length: 15 amino acids. CDR3 region: CASSQVLAGAKTQYF. The CDR3, as DNA: TGTGCCAGCAGCCAAGTTCTAGCGGGAGCAAAGACCCAGTACTTC.

This clonotype was observed at least ten times. V usage is TRBV12-3 or TRBV12-4 and J usage is TRBJ2-1, with 9 bases aligning to TRBD2. The CDR3 sequence is 15 residues long. With 3 bases clipped from V and 2 bases from J, the junction kept 2 bases outside the gene matches. The CDR3: CASSFSGGPYNEQFF. The CDR3 nucleotides read TGTGCCAGCAGTTTCAGCGGGGGGCCCTACAATGAGCAGTTCTTC.

This clonotype was picked up a small number of times. The genes are TRBV7-2 and TRBJ2-5, with D perhaps being TRBD1 or TRBD2 (6 bases each). Germline V gives CDR1 SGHTA, CDR2 FQGNSA. The CDR3 covers 16 residues. V was clipped by 8 bases and J by 4 bases, with 23 bases between them. The CDR3 DNA sequence: TGTGCCAGCCGACCCGGTGGGGGGCTAATCGGAGAGACCCAGTACTTC. Translation: CASRPGGGLIGETQYF.

The chain uses TRBV6-2 or TRBV6-3 and TRBJ2-1, with 9 bases that match TRBD1. V gave up 6 bases and J gave up 9 bases; unmatched junction bases: 6. CDR3 length: 13 amino acids. The germline gives CDR1 MNHEY, CDR2 SVGEGT. The CDR3 nucleotides are TGTGCCAGCAGCTACAGGGGGCTCAGTGAGCAGTTCTTC. This gives the protein CASSYRGLSEQFF.

This clonotype showed up just a few times. The CDR3 here is CASNNRHKYNEQFF. The DNA of the CDR3 is TGTGCCAGCAATAACCGGCACAAATACAATGAGCAGTTCTTC. The rearrangement links TRBV11-2 to TRBJ2-5; D uncertain. The J call is uncertain, as TRBJ2-1 better fits the DNA end. The CDR3 sequence is 14 residues long. Germline lookup yields CDR1 SGHAT and CDR2 FQNNGV.

V gene TRBV7-2 combines with J gene TRBJ2-5; unclear D gene. V was cut by 5 bases and J by 4 bases, with 14 bases left in between. CDR1 is SGHTA and CDR2 is FQGNSA in the germline V gene. The CDR3 is 14 residues long. CDR3 nucleotide sequence: TGTGCCAGCAGCCTCCTGGGTTCCGGAGAGACCCAGTACTTC. Translating gives CASSLLGSGETQYF.

This clonotype was counted a few times. The V gene is TRBV5-1, the J gene TRBJ2-2, with TRBD2 matching over 13 bases. Per germline, CDR1 SGHRS and CDR2 YFSETQ. The CDR3 is 16 amino acids. Germline trimming cut 4 bases from V and 6 bases from J; bases unmatched to any gene: 6. CDR3 DNA: TGCGCCAGCAGCGGATCGACTAGCGGGGGGTCCGGGGAGCTGTTTTTT. Translating it yields CASSGSTSGGSGELFF. Supplemented by reference TRBV5-1 and TRBJ2-2, the full variable domain reads KAGVTQTPRYLIKTRGQQVTLSCSPISGHRSVSWYQQTPGQGLQFLFEYFSETQRNKGNFPGRFSGRQFSNSRSEMNVSTLELGDSALYLCASSGSTSGGSGELFFGEGSRLTVL.

This clonotype was seen a few times. The chain uses TRBV5-4 and TRBJ2-5, with TRBD1 matching 12 bases. The germline CDR1 and CDR2 sequences are SGHNT and YYREEE (reference sequence). The junction had 5 bases not matched to a gene; V was cut back by 3 bases and J by 5 bases. The CDR3 has 15 amino acids. The CDR3 loop reads CASSSGTGGWETQYF. The CDR3 coding sequence is TGTGCCAGCAGCTCCGGGACAGGGGGCTGGGAGACCCAGTACTTC.

The rearrangement links TRBV20-1 to TRBJ2-3; 9 nucleotides align to TRBD2. In germline, CDR1 is DFQATT, CDR2 SNEGSKA (reference sequence). Trimming cost V 5 bases and J 2 bases; bases outside gene matches: 14. The CDR3 is made up of 17 amino acids. Here the CDR3 reads CSALGLTSGPITDTQYF. The CDR3 bases are TGCAGTGCTCTAGGGCTAACTAGCGGGCCGATCACAGATACGCAGTATTTT.

The genes are TRBV7-8 and TRBJ1-5; 9 bases are a match to TRBD1. With V trimmed by 4 bases and J by 6 bases, 7 bases remained unmatched. CDR3 length equals 15 residues. CDR1 SGHVS and CDR2 FQNEAQ come from the germline V gene. Here the CDR3 reads CASSSQDRGSQPQHF. DNA for the CDR3: TGTGCCAGCAGCTCGCAGGACAGGGGCAGTCAGCCCCAGCATTTT.

The chain has TRBV20-1 and TRBJ2-7; 8 positions match TRBD2. V lost 0 bases and J lost 6; bases outside the gene matches: 13. Looked up from germline, CDR1 is DFQATT and CDR2 is SNEGSKA (reference sequence). The CDR3 spans 16 residues. The chain's CDR3 is CSARDSFRGGISEQYF. The CDR3 DNA sequence: TGCAGTGCTAGAGATTCGTTTCGGGGGGGTATAAGCGAGCAGTACTTC.

This sequence joins TRBV3-1 and TRBJ2-7, with TRBD1 matching 10 bases. The CDR3 runs 14 residues. CDR1 and CDR2 from the germline V gene are LGHDT and YNNKEL (reference sequence). The trim removed 4 bases at V and 7 bases at J, leaving 7 bases unmatched. The CDR3 nucleotides read TGTGCCAGCAGCCTGGGACAGGGGCATAATGAGCAGTACTTC. Encoded protein: CASSLGQGHNEQYF.

This clonotype was counted many times. The chain couples TRBV20-1 to TRBJ2-5; 7 bases agree with TRBD1. The CDR3 has 12 residues. Per germline, CDR1 DFQATT and CDR2 SNEGSKA (reference sequence). Losses at the gene ends were 6 bases for V and 3 bases for J; bases not matched to a gene: 4. Here the CDR3 reads CSAPDRKETQYF. In nucleotides, the CDR3 is TGCAGTGCCCCGGACAGGAAAGAGACCCAGTACTTC.

Notes on this clonotype: The junction departs from the called germline gene at one end, perhaps through a read error. This sequence joins TRBV5-1 and TRBJ2-1, with D uncertain. Germline CDR1 and CDR2: SGHRS and YFSETQ. The CDR3 runs to 15 residues. CDR3 coding DNA: TGCGCCAGCAGCTTGGGGGGTGTCGCCTACAATGGGCAGTTCTTC. This gives the protein CASSLGGVAYNGQFF.

This clonotype has only a few counts. The chain links TRBV12-3 or TRBV12-4 to TRBJ2-5, with 8 nucleotides matching TRBD2. This CDR3 contains 14 residues. J was trimmed by 3 bases and V by 2 bases; bases with no gene match: 2. CDR3 loop: CASSLNSGEETQYF. CDR3 coding DNA: TGTGCCAGCAGTTTAAATAGCGGGGAAGAGACCCAGTACTTC.

V and J are TRBV7-9 and TRBJ1-4, with D unclear. This CDR3 is built from 12 residues. Germline V gene data show CDR1 as SEHNR and CDR2 as FQNEAQ (reference sequence). Trimming left V 3 bases short and J 5 bases short, with 4 bases between. The CDR3 DNA follows: TGTGCCAGCAGCTTGGTAAATGAAAAACTGTTTTTT. This translates into CASSLVNEKLFF. Looking up the rest from reference TRBV7-9 and TRBJ1-4 gives the full variable domain: DTGVSQNPRHKITKRGQNVTFRCDPISEHNRLYWYRQTLGQGPEFLTYFQNEAQLEKSRLLSDRFSAERPKGSFSTLEIQRTEQGDSAMYLCASSLVNEKLFFGSGTQLSVL.

In its sample, this clonotype was seen a few times. The chain couples TRBV7-2 to TRBJ2-5; TRBD1 aligns across 9 bases. The germline gives CDR1 SGHTA, CDR2 FQGNSA. With 1 base clipped from V and 2 bases from J, the junction kept 8 bases outside the gene matches. The CDR3 runs 17 residues. The CDR3 protein is CASSLVVGTGRQETQYF. The CDR3 coding sequence is TGTGCCAGCAGCTTAGTCGTGGGGACAGGGCGTCAAGAGACCCAGTACTTC. The complete variable domain, with remaining parts taken from reference TRBV7-2 and TRBJ2-5, reads GAGVSQSPSNKVTEKGKDVELRCDPISGHTALYWYRQSLGQGLEFLIYFQGNSAPDKSGLPSDRFSAERTGGSVSTLTIQRTQQEDSAVYLCASSLVVGTGRQETQYFGPGTRLLVL.

This clonotype was recorded at least ten times. The J gene is TRBJ2-5, the V gene TRBV18; D call uncertain. CDR1 and CDR2 (germline): KGHSH, LQKENI. The CDR3 runs 13 residues. Trimming pared 2 bases from V and 5 bases from J, leaving 9 bases between. The CDR3 loop is CASSPGVSETQYF. The CDR3 DNA reads as TGTGCCAGCTCACCAGGAGTATCCGAGACCCAGTACTTC.

The V gene is TRBV5-1, the J gene TRBJ1-3; D not certain. The CDR3 extends over 16 amino acids. V dropped 1 base and J dropped 1 base, with 12 bases sitting between them. Germline-derived CDR1 and CDR2 are SGHRS and YFSETQ. CDR3 DNA sequence: TGCGCCAGCAGCTTGCCGGGTTTATCATCTGGAAACACCATATATTTT. It specifies CASSLPGLSSGNTIYF.

This chain links TRBV20-1 with TRBJ2-5, with 13 bases aligning to TRBD2. The DNA end lines up better with TRBJ2-1; the J call may be wrong. Per the germline V gene, CDR1 is DFQATT and CDR2 is SNEGSKA (reference sequence). The CDR3 covers 16 residues. CDR3 bases: TGCAGTGCTAGAGAAACTAGCGGGGGGGCCCGCAATGAGCAGTTCTTC. As protein: CSARETSGGARNEQFF.

Only a few counts were recorded for this clonotype. V is TRBV5-1 and J is TRBJ2-5; either TRBD1 or TRBD2 may supply D (5 bases each). V was trimmed by 3 bases and J by 1 base, leaving 13 bases between them. The CDR3 sequence is 15 residues long. Germline V gene sequence: CDR1 SGHRS, CDR2 YFSETQ. CDR3 loop: CASSSTGTTQETQYF. The CDR3, as DNA: TGCGCCAGCAGCTCCACCGGGACGACCCAAGAGACCCAGTACTTC.

On this clonotype: The junction shows a germline mismatch at one end, possibly a read error. The chain is built from TRBV2 and TRBJ1-5, with a weak D call TRBD1 (5 bases). Germline CDR1 reads SNHLY; CDR2 reads FYNNEI. This CDR3 has 14 amino acids. DNA of the CDR3: TGTGCCGGCAGTCGTAGCAGGGGCAATCAGCCCCAGCATTTT. Translated: CAGSRSRGNQPQHF.

The chain combines TRBV6-5 with TRBJ1-2, with TRBD1 matching over 8 bases. V lost 4 bases, J lost 6 bases, and 7 bases stayed unmatched. The CDR3 has 14 residues. Germline V lookup: CDR1 MNHEY, CDR2 SVGAGI. In DNA form, the CDR3 reads TGTGCCAGCAGTTCCGTCGACAGGGGCCATGGCTACACCTTC. It yields the protein CASSSVDRGHGYTF.

This clonotype was observed a few times. V usage is TRBV4-2 and J usage is TRBJ1-2; D remains unclear. The germline V gene encodes CDR1 LGHNA and CDR2 YNFKEQ. The CDR3 extends over 15 amino acids. V was pared by 0 bases and J by 2 bases, with 10 bases between. CDR3 in DNA: TGTGCCAGCAGCCAAGATGAGGGAAAGAACTATGGCTACACCTTC. Translating gives CASSQDEGKNYGYTF.

V gene TRBV7-8 combines with J gene TRBJ1-1; D might be TRBD1 (6 bases). The germline V gene has CDR1 SGHVS and CDR2 FQNEAQ. The CDR3 runs to 14 residues. V lost 2 bases to trimming and J lost 3 bases, with 10 bases between them. The chain's CDR3 is CASSLTGRDTEAFF. For the CDR3, the DNA is TGTGCCAGCAGCTTAACAGGGAGGGACACTGAAGCTTTCTTT.